This paragraph reports one T cell receptor beta chain. V shed 2 bases and J shed 1 base, with 18 bases lying between them. The CDR3 runs 16 residues. Looked up from germline, CDR1 is GTSNPN and CDR2 is SVGIG (reference sequence). TCRdb processed the RT-PCR reads anew with MiXCR; each CDR3 protein has one entry. Of fewer than 800,000 distinct CDR3 sequences listed, 14% are singletons. This sequence was found in a female donor in good health, serving as a healthy control. Input material: memory CD4+ T cells from blood. The gene calls are TRBV30 and TRBJ2-7, with D perhaps being TRBD1 or TRBD2 (5 bases each). CDR3 region: CAWSSPGQTYSYEQYF. The CDR3 DNA is TGTGCCTGGAGTTCCCCGGGGCAGACCTATTCCTACGAGCAGTACTTC.